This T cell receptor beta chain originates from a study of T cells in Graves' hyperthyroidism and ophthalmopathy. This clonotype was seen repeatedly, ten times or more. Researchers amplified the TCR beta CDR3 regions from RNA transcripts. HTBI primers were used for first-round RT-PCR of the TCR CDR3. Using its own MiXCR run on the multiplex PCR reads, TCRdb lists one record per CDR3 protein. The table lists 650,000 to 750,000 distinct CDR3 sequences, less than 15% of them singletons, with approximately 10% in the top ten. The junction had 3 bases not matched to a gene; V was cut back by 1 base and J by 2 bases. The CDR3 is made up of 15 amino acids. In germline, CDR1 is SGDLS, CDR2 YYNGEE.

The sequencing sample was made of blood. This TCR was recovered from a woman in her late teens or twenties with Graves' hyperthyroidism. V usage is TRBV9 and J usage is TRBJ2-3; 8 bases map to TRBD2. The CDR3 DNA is TGTGCCAGCAGCGTAACAGCGGGAGTCACAGATACGCAGTATTTT. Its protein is CASSVTAGVTDTQYF.